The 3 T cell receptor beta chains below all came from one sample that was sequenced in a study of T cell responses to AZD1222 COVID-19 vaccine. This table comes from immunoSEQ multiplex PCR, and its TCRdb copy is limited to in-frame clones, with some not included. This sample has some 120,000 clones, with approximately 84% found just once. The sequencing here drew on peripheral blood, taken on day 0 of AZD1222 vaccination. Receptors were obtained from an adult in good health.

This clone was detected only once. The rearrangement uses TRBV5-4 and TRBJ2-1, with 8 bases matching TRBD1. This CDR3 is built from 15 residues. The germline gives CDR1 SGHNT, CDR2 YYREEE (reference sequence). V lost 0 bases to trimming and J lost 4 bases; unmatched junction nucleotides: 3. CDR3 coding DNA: TGTGCCAGCAGCTTGGGGACAGGGATTTACAATGAGCAGTTCTTC. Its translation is CASSLGTGIYNEQFF.

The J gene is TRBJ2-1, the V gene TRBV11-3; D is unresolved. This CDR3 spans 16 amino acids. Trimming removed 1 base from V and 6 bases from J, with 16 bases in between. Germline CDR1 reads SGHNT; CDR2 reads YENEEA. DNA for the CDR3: TGTGCCAGCAGCTTAGGGGCGGACCTGGTGGGCAATGAGCAGTTCTTC. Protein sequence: CASSLGADLVGNEQFF.

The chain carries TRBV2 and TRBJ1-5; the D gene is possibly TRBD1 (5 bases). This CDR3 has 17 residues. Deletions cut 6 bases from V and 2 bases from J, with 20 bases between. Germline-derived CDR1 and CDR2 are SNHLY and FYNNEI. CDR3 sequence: CASRGVAGGLGNQPQHF. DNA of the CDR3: TGTGCCAGCAGGGGGGTCGCCGGGGGATTGGGCAATCAGCCCCAGCATTTT.